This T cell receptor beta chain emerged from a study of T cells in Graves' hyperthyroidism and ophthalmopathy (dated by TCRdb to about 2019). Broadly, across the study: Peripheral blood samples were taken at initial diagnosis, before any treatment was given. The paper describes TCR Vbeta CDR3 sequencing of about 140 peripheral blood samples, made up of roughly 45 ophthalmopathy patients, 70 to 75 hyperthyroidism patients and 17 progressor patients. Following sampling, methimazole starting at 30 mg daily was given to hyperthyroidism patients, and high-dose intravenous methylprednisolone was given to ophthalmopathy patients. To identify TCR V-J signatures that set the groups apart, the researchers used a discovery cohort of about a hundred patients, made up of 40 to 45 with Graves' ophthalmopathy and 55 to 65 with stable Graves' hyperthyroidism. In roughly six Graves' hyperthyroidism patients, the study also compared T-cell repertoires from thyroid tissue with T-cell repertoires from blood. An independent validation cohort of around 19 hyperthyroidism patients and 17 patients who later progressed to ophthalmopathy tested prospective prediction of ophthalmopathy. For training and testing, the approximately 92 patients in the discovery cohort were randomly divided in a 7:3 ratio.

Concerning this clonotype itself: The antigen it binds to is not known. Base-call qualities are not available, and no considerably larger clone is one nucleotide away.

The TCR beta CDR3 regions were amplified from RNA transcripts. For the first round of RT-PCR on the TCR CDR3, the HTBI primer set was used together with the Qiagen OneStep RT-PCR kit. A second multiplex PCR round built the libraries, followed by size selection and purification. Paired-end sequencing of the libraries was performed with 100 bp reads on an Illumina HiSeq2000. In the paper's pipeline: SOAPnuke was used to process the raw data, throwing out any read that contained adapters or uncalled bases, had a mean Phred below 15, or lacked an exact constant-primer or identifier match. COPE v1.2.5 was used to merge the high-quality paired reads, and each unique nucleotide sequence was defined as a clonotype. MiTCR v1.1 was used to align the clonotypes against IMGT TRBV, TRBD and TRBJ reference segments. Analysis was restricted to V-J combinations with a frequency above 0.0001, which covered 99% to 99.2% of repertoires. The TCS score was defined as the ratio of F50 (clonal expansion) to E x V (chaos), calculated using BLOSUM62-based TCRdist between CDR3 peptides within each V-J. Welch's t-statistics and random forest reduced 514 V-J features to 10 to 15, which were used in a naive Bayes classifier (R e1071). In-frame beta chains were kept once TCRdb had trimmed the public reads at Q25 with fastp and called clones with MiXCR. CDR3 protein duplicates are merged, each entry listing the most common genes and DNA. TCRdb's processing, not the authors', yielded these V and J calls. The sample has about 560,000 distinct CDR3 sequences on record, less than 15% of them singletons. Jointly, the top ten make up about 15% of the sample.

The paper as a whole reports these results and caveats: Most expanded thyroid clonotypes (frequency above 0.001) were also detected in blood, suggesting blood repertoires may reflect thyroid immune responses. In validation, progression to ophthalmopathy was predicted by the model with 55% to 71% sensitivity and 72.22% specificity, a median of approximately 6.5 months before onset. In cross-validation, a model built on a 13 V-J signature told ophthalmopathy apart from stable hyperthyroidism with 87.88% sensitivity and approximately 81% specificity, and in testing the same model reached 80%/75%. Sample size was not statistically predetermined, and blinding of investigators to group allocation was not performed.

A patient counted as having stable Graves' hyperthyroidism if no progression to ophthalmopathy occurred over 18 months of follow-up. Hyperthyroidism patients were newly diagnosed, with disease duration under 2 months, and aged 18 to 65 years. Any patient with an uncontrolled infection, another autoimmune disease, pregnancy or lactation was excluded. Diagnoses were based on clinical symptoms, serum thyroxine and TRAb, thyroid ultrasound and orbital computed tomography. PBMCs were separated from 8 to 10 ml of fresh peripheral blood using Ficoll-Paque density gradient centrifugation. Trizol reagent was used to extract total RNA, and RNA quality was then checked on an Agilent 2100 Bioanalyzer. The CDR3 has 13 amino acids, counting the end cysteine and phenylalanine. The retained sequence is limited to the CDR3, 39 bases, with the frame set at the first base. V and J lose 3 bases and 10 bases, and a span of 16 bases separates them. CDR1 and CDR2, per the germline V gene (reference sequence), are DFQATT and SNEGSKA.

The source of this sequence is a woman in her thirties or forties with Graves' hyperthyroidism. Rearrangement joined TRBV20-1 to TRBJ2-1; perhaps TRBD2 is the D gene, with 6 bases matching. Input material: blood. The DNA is TGCAGTGCTAGTAGGGCGGGATGGGGGGAGCAGTTCTTC. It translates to CSASRAGWGEQFF.